The present T cell receptor beta chain was sequenced within a study of Ad26.COV2.S vaccination and SARS-CoV-2 variants. Looking at the study overall: Donor got 5x10^10 or 1x10^11 viral particles of Ad26.COV2.S.

Only in-frame clones appear in the TCRdb table, and some are missing; sequencing was by immunoSEQ multiplex PCR. Of a few hundred thousand clones listed, roughly 84% were seen once; the top ten hold around 3.5%. Treatment of the sample: about 20 received Ad26.COV2.S at low or high dose, single or two shots; five or six received placebo; per-sample allocation not given. Day 63 after the first injection of vaccine or placebo was the sampling time. An adult of 18-55 years in Boston served as donor. The sample holds one count of this clone. V gave up 6 bases and J gave up 0 bases, with 8 bases separating them. The CDR3 length is 13 residues. Germline CDR1 is SNHLY and CDR2 is FYNNEI.

This clonotype originated in a person aged 18 to 59 who received the Ad26.COV2.S COVID-19 vaccine or a placebo. The sequenced sample was peripheral blood, obtained in a trial of Ad26.COV2.S vaccine versus placebo. The gene calls are TRBV2 and TRBJ1-1; D not resolved. CDR3 in amino acids: CASRRLLNTEAFF. DNA for the CDR3: TGTGCCAGCAGAAGGCTCCTGAACACTGAAGCTTTCTTT.